This T cell receptor beta chain was documented in a study of shared clonotypes between healthy human individuals. Overall study context: Three men and two women, aged 18 to 49, were donors. General study results and limits: Larger estimated richness was generally recorded for naive subsets relative to memory subsets.

It was about 190 ng DNA, tens of thousands of T cell genomes, that sorted-subset replicate PCRs used. Using immunoSEQ multiplex PCR, the repertoire was profiled, and TCRdb retains in-frame clones only, with some absent. The table lists around 940,000 clones, around three quarters of them singletons. Worth noting for this clone: Its antigen is not known.

The sequence was collected from a man aged 18 to 29 in good health. The sample consisted of memory CD4+ T cells sorted from blood. Stated subset: CD45RA-negative fraction.

CDR3 coding DNA: TGTGCCAGTAGTAAAGAAGGTTACGAGCAGTACTTC. This encodes CASSKEGYEQYF. This chain links TRBV19 with TRBJ2-7; no firm D call. The germline V gene has CDR1 LNHDA and CDR2 SQIVND (reference sequence). Trimming cost V 4 bases and J 4 bases, with 8 bases left between them. CDR3 length: 12 amino acids.